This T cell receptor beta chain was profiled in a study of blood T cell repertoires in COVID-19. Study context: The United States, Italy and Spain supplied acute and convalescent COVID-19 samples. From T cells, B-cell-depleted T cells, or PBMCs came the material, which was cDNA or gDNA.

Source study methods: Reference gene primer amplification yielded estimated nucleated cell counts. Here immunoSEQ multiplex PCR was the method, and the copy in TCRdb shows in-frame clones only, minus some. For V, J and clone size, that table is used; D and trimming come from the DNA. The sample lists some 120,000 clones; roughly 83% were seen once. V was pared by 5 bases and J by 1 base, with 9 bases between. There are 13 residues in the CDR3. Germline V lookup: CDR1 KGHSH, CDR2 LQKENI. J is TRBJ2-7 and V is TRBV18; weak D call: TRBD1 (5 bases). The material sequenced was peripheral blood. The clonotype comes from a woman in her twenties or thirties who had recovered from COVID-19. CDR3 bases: TGTGCCAGCTCAACGACAGATTCCTACGAGCAGTACTTC. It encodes CASSTTDSYEQYF.